Below are 28 T cell receptor beta chains sequenced from a single sample in a study of identical twins (TCRdb year 2016). Library generation was performed with 5' RACE. Sequencing was performed on an Illumina HiSeq 2000. TCRdb itself trimmed the public reads at Q25 with fastp, ran MiXCR and retained productive beta chains. Rows are unified per CDR3 protein, each entry keeping the most common DNA and genes. The sample includes 400,000 to 600,000 distinct CDR3 sequences, with about a fifth observed a single time. The ten largest account for 0.48% of the sample. This sample also appeared in a second study, on yellow fever vaccine responses in identical twins.

Sequenced: CD4+ T cells sorted from blood. The receptors come from a woman aged 18-29 years in good health.

The rearrangement uses TRBV11-3 and TRBJ2-7, with D unclear. Trimming took off 3 bases at V and 5 bases at J, with 5 bases between the two ends. Looked up from germline, CDR1 is SGHNT and CDR2 is YENEEA. The CDR3 length is 11 residues. This CDR3 is CASSFGDEQYF. CDR3 nucleotide sequence: TGTGCCAGCAGCTTTGGGGACGAGCAGTACTTC. Looking up the rest from reference TRBV11-3 and TRBJ2-7 gives the full variable domain: EAGVVQSPRYKIIEKKQPVAFWCNPISGHNTLYWYLQNLGQGPELLIRYENEEAVDDSQLPKDRFSAERLKGVDSTLKIQPAELGDSAVYLCASSFGDEQYFGPGTRLTVT.

The chain recombines TRBV7-9 with TRBJ1-2, with D hard to call. Germline CDR1 reads SEHNR; CDR2 reads FQNEAQ (reference sequence). The CDR3 contains 12 residues. V was trimmed by 1 base and J by 5 bases, leaving 5 bases between them. In DNA, the CDR3 is TGTGCCAGCAGCTTAGAGGAGTATGGCTACACCTTC. Translation: CASSLEEYGYTF.

This clonotype was seen a few times. The chain recombines TRBV5-1 with TRBJ2-3; D is perhaps TRBD1 (5 bases). This CDR3 spans 12 amino acids. Germline V CDR1 and CDR2: SGHRS, YFSETQ. V was trimmed by 8 bases and J by 5 bases, leaving 12 bases between them. The CDR3: CASQGSGDTQYF. CDR3 coding DNA: TGCGCCAGTCAGGGTTCCGGAGATACGCAGTATTTT.

This clonotype was seen more than once but under ten times. The chain joins TRBV20-1 to TRBJ2-7; the D is unclear. The CDR3 sequence is 12 residues long. Germline V gives CDR1 DFQATT, CDR2 SNEGSKA (reference sequence). The chain's CDR3 is CSIRSNSYEQYF. The CDR3 nucleotides read TGCAGCATACGGTCCAACTCCTACGAGCAGTACTTC.

This clonotype has a handful of counts. The rearrangement uses TRBV7-9 and TRBJ2-6, with D hard to call. This CDR3 contains 16 residues. The germline V and J ends were trimmed by 4 bases and 4 bases, with 14 bases remaining between them. CDR1 is SEHNR, CDR2 FQNEAQ, per germline (reference sequence). The CDR3 spells CASSSPGSLGANVLTF. The CDR3 DNA sequence: TGTGCCAGCAGCTCCCCAGGCAGCTTAGGGGCCAACGTCCTGACTTTC. Variable domain in full (rest from reference TRBV7-9 and TRBJ2-6): DTGVSQNPRHKITKRGQNVTFRCDPISEHNRLYWYRQTLGQGPEFLTYFQNEAQLEKSRLLSDRFSAERPKGSFSTLEIQRTEQGDSAMYLCASSSPGSLGANVLTFGAGSRLTVL.

This clonotype was counted between two and nine times. The chain uses TRBV3-1 and TRBJ2-1; perhaps TRBD1 as D (5 bases). CDR1 and CDR2 (germline): LGHDT, YNNKEL (reference sequence). The CDR3 spans 15 residues. Trimming cost V 6 bases and J 0 bases, with 12 bases left between them. This chain's CDR3 is CASRQTGTSYNEQFF. Here the CDR3 DNA reads TGTGCCAGCAGGCAAACAGGTACCTCCTACAATGAGCAGTTCTTC.

This clonotype was seen more than once but under ten times. The chain has TRBV28 and TRBJ2-3; 7 positions agree with TRBD2. CDR1 is MDHEN and CDR2 is SYDVKM in the germline V gene. V lost 5 bases and J lost 0; bases outside the gene matches: 5. This CDR3 spans 15 amino acids. The CDR3 bases are TGTGCCAGCAGTCCCCAGCGGGGAAGCACAGATACGCAGTATTTT. It is translated as CASSPQRGSTDTQYF. Filled out from reference TRBV28 and TRBJ2-3, the complete variable domain reads DVKVTQSSRYLVKRTGEKVFLECVQDMDHENMFWYRQDPGLGLRLIYFSYDVKMKEKGDIPEGYSVSREKKERFSLILESASTNQTSMYLCASSPQRGSTDTQYFGPGTRLTVL.

CDR3 DNA sequence: TGTGCCAGCAGTCCCGGCAGGGTGGGTGTGGACGAGCAGTACTTC. Residues: CASSPGRVGVDEQYF. The rearrangement joins TRBV12-3 or TRBV12-4 to TRBJ2-7, with a tentative D call TRBD1 (5 bases). CDR3 length: 15 residues. Trimming stripped 5 bases from V and 5 bases from J, with 19 bases between.

This clonotype was seen a few times. The genes are TRBV12-3 or TRBV12-4 and TRBJ2-1; TRBD1 or TRBD2 may be the D gene (6 bases each). The V end was cut by 3 bases, the J end by 7 bases, with 25 bases between. The CDR3 has 18 amino acids. The CDR3 DNA reads TGTGCCAGCAGTTTCGGGGGCTACGACTTCGCCGGAGGGAATGAGCAGTTCTTC. Its protein product is CASSFGGYDFAGGNEQFF.

This clonotype was seen only a few times. The chain uses TRBV18 and TRBJ2-5; unclear D gene. V gave up 2 bases and J gave up 2 bases, with 18 bases separating them. Germline CDR1 KGHSH, CDR2 LQKENI. This CDR3 has 17 residues. The CDR3 reads CASSPNDFLRRQETQYF. CDR3 DNA sequence: TGTGCCAGCTCACCAAATGATTTTTTAAGAAGACAAGAGACCCAGTACTTC.

This chain links TRBV12-3 or TRBV12-4 with TRBJ2-5; no firm D call. V was cut by 3 bases and J by 2 bases, with 7 bases left in between. CDR3 length: 13 amino acids. The CDR3 coding sequence is TGTGCCAGCAGTTTCGGCAGGCAAGAGACCCAGTACTTC. Its protein product is CASSFGRQETQYF.

V and J are TRBV12-3 or TRBV12-4 and TRBJ1-5; the D gene is possibly TRBD1 (5 bases). This CDR3 is 17 amino acids long. V lost 6 bases and J lost 6, with 24 bases in between. CDR3 in amino acids: CASRKAAGTVMSQPQHF. The CDR3 DNA follows: TGTGCCAGCAGAAAGGCCGCCGGGACCGTCATGAGTCAGCCCCAGCATTTT.

This rearrangement joins TRBV4-1 to TRBJ2-7; D possibly uses TRBD1 or TRBD2 (5 bases each). Germline CDR1 and CDR2: MGHRA and YSYEKL. V lost 0 bases and J lost 7, with 13 bases in between. The CDR3 sequence is 14 residues long. In DNA form, the CDR3 reads TGCGCCAGCAGCCAAGATTGGGCAGGGAGTGAGCAGTACGTC. Translating gives CASSQDWAGSEQYV.

This clonotype turned up a few times. The chain combines TRBV4-1 with TRBJ1-4; D uncertain. CDR3 length: 17 amino acids. Trimming stripped 4 bases from V and 0 bases from J, with 15 bases between. Germline values: CDR1 MGHRA, CDR2 YSYEKL. The DNA for the CDR3 is TGCGCCAGCAGCCCGCCCGACCGGGGAGCAACTAATGAAAAACTGTTTTTT. Protein product: CASSPPDRGATNEKLFF.

V usage is TRBV4-2 and J usage is TRBJ2-1, with 7 bases fitting TRBD2. The length of the CDR3 is 15 residues. The germline V gene encodes CDR1 LGHNA and CDR2 YNFKEQ. J gave up 4 bases and V 0 bases, and 3 bases lay outside the gene matches. The CDR3 region has the DNA TGTGCCAGCAGCCAAGAGGGGGGGTATTACAATGAGCAGTTCTTC. Protein product: CASSQEGGYYNEQFF.

The chain couples TRBV11-2 to TRBJ2-7; 8 bases map to TRBD1. CDR1 SGHAT and CDR2 FQNNGV come from the germline V gene. V lost 2 bases, J lost 6 bases, and 6 bases stayed unmatched. CDR3 size: 14 residues. The CDR3 coding sequence is TGTGCCAGCAGCTTAACGGGACAGGTGGGCGAGCAGTACTTC. Its translation is CASSLTGQVGEQYF.

In this sample, this clonotype turned up a few times. The chain links TRBV5-1 to TRBJ1-1; no clear D. Germline lookup yields CDR1 SGHRS and CDR2 YFSETQ. This CDR3 has 13 residues. V lost 2 bases to trimming and J lost 6 bases, with 11 bases between them. The chain's CDR3 is CASSLEGGSEAFF. The CDR3 DNA reads as TGCGCCAGCAGCTTAGAGGGCGGCTCTGAAGCTTTCTTT.

This clonotype was found a few times. The V call is TRBV5-1, the J call TRBJ2-7; 9 nucleotides line up with TRBD1. This CDR3 is built from 16 residues. Germline V gene sequence: CDR1 SGHRS, CDR2 YFSETQ. After removal of 0 bases from V and 6 bases from J, the junction contained 10 bases not matched to a gene. This CDR3 reads CASSLVLGTGISEQYF. CDR3 nucleotide sequence: TGCGCCAGCAGCTTGGTTTTGGGGACAGGGATCTCCGAGCAGTACTTC.

This clonotype was found a few times. V and J are TRBV12-3 or TRBV12-4 and TRBJ2-3; 11 bases map to TRBD2. CDR3 length: 16 amino acids. The V and J ends lost 6 bases and 4 bases, in that order; junction bases with no gene match: 9. The CDR3 coding sequence is TGTGCCAGCAGCACGAGACTAGCGGGGCCCTCAGATACGCAGTATTTT. The encoded protein is CASSTRLAGPSDTQYF.

This clonotype came up many times. The rearrangement joins TRBV5-1 to TRBJ2-5; 7 positions match TRBD1. Losses at the gene ends were 4 bases for V and 0 bases for J; bases not matched to a gene: 6. This CDR3 has 15 residues. Germline CDR1 SGHRS, CDR2 YFSETQ. Here the CDR3 reads CASSGGRGYQETQYF. The CDR3, as DNA: TGCGCCAGCAGCGGGGGCAGGGGGTACCAAGAGACCCAGTACTTC.

The gene calls are TRBV12-3 or TRBV12-4 and TRBJ2-3, with 7 bases matching TRBD1. The CDR3 has 16 amino acids. The J segment lost 0 bases and the V segment lost 5 bases, leaving 8 bases of the junction unmatched. CDR3 coding DNA: TGTGCCAGCAGTAGACCGACAGGGAGCAGCACAGATACGCAGTATTTT. It is translated as CASSRPTGSSTDTQYF.

This clonotype was recorded only once. The V call is TRBV7-6, the J call TRBJ2-3; 10 bases agree with TRBD1. CDR1 and CDR2 (germline): SGHVS, FNYEAQ. The CDR3 has 15 amino acids. The V and J ends lost 5 bases and 5 bases, in that order; junction bases with no gene match: 7. The CDR3 is CASSEMGQGKDTQYF. In DNA, the CDR3 is TGTGCCAGCAGCGAGATGGGACAGGGGAAAGATACGCAGTATTTT.

This chain connects TRBV29-1 to TRBJ2-1; 9 nucleotides align to TRBD1. The length of the CDR3 is 14 residues. Germline CDR1 is SQVTM and CDR2 is ANQGSEA. The V segment lost 5 bases and the J segment 4 bases; nucleotides outside the gene matches: 6. CDR3 DNA sequence: TGCAGCGTTTTACGGACAGGGGTATACAATGAGCAGTTCTTC. Translating it yields CSVLRTGVYNEQFF.

The chain carries TRBV5-1 and TRBJ2-5, with D possibly TRBD1 on 5 matching bases. Per germline, CDR1 SGHRS and CDR2 YFSETQ. V was clipped by 5 bases and J by 1 base, with 9 bases between them. The CDR3 has 13 residues. The CDR3 DNA follows: TGCGCCAGCAGGATAGGGGTCCAAGAGACCCAGTACTTC. Its translation is CASRIGVQETQYF.

The chain recombines TRBV2 with TRBJ2-1; 8 nucleotides agree with TRBD1. From germline, CDR1 is SNHLY and CDR2 FYNNEI. CDR3 size: 15 residues. Trimming took 1 base from V and 6 from J; bases not matched to a gene: 5. The CDR3 DNA reads TGTGCCAGCAGTGAAGACGGACAGGGTTTCAATGAGCAGTTCTTC. This gives the protein CASSEDGQGFNEQFF.

The V gene is TRBV5-1, the J gene TRBJ2-1; 9 bases map to TRBD2. The CDR3 contains 19 residues. Losses at the gene ends were 4 bases for V and 7 bases for J; bases not matched to a gene: 21. Germline V gene data show CDR1 as SGHRS and CDR2 as YFSETQ. This CDR3 is CASSLTENPIAGVRNEQFF. The CDR3 region has the DNA TGCGCCAGCAGCCTAACCGAAAATCCAATAGCGGGAGTGAGGAATGAGCAGTTCTTC.

This clonotype was seen only a few times. The chain recombines TRBV19 with TRBJ2-5; 12 bases match TRBD2. From germline, CDR1 is LNHDA and CDR2 SQIVND (reference sequence). CDR3 size: 14 residues. V dropped 4 bases and J dropped 4; count of bases not matched to a gene: 1. CDR3 in DNA: TGTGCCAGTAGTAAGGGACTAGCGGGAGAGACCCAGTACTTC. It codes for CASSKGLAGETQYF.

The chain links TRBV5-5 to TRBJ2-7, with TRBD1 matching over 9 bases. V was pared by 2 bases and J by 2 bases, with 5 bases of the junction left unmatched. Germline CDR1 is SGHKS and CDR2 is YYEKEE (reference sequence). The CDR3 consists of 15 residues. Here the CDR3 DNA reads TGTGCCAGCAGCTTCCTGACAGGGGGGACCTACGAGCAGTACGTC. Translation: CASSFLTGGTYEQYV.